A single sample gave rise to the 30 T cell receptor beta chains below, sequenced in a study of T cell clones after liver transplantation (dated by TCRdb to between 2018 and 2020). Read against the paper, the sample's time point label means: pre-transplant. To prepare the library, the immunoSEQ multiplex PCR assay was applied. TCRdb holds this immuneACCESS table with in-frame rearrangements only. Some clones are missing; in checked studies, unresolved V genes explain under half, and the rest has no known cause. This sample lists over 100,000 clones; 80% to 85% were detected once. The leading ten clones occupy 0.85% to 1% of the sample. The sample was CD4+ T cells from blood, taken before liver transplant. The receptors shown here come from a human donor who received a liver transplant.

The chain is built from TRBV27 and TRBJ1-5; D gene uncertain. In germline, CDR1 is MNHEY, CDR2 SMNVEV (reference sequence). The ends were cut back, 8 bases at V and 7 bases at J, with 18 bases in the middle. This CDR3 contains 14 residues. The CDR3 loop reads CASGYQAGRQPQHF. The CDR3 DNA follows: TGTGCCAGCGGGTACCAGGCCGGGAGGCAGCCCCAGCATTTT.

The chain links TRBV9 to TRBJ2-2, with a weak D call TRBD1 (6 bases). Germline V lookup: CDR1 SGDLS, CDR2 YYNGEE. The CDR3 has 14 amino acids. V was shortened by 6 bases and J by 3 bases, with 12 bases between the two germline ends. CDR3 nucleotides: TGTGCCAGCAAGGAGGCAGGGGACACCGGGGAGCTGTTTTTT. This codes for CASKEAGDTGELFF.

V and J are TRBV7-2 and TRBJ1-2, with 9 positions matching TRBD1. After removal of 5 bases from V and 2 bases from J, the junction contained 3 bases not matched to a gene. CDR3 size: 14 residues. CDR1 is SGHTA and CDR2 is FQGNSA in the germline V gene. CDR3 protein: CASSRGQGNYGYTF. The CDR3 nucleotides are TGTGCCAGCAGCCGGGGACAGGGCAACTATGGCTACACCTTC.

This chain links TRBV6-1 with TRBJ1-3, with D possibly being TRBD1 (6 bases). This CDR3 has 15 residues. V lost 2 bases, J lost 0 bases, and 8 bases lay in between. Germline V gene data show CDR1 as MNHNS and CDR2 as SASEGT. The CDR3 region has the DNA TGTGCCAGCAGTGAATCGGGGGCCTCTGGAAACACCATATATTTT. Its translation: CASSESGASGNTIYF.

V gene TRBV7-6 combines with J gene TRBJ1-1; D possibly corresponds to TRBD1 (5 bases). V was trimmed by 10 bases and J by 4 bases, leaving 10 bases between them. From germline, CDR1 is SGHVS and CDR2 FNYEAQ. This CDR3 is 11 amino acids long. DNA for the CDR3: TGTGCCACCCAGCAGGGCACTGAAGCTTTCTTT. Its translation: CATQQGTEAFF.

The chain recombines TRBV5-1 with TRBJ1-4, with TRBD1 matching 8 bases. The CDR3 runs to 15 residues. V was clipped by 3 bases and J by 6 bases; unmatched bases: 7. The germline V gene encodes CDR1 SGHRS and CDR2 YFSETQ. The CDR3 bases are TGCGCCAGCAGCTCCTCAGGGGGCCCGGATGAAAAACTGTTTTTT. Protein product: CASSSSGGPDEKLFF.

The table lists this clone with a few counts. At the DNA level, this CDR3 is encoded by other sequences in the same sample as well. The V and J genes are TRBV7-3 and TRBJ2-3; tentative D call: TRBD2 (6 bases). Germline V gives CDR1 SGHTA, CDR2 FQGTGA. V gave up 4 bases and J gave up 1 base, with 6 bases separating them. The CDR3 contains 13 residues. The chain's CDR3 is CASSSGGTDTQYF. The DNA of the CDR3 is TGTGCCAGCAGCTCGGGGGGCACAGATACGCAGTATTTT.

CDR3 in DNA: TGTGCCAGCAGTGAAACCCCGAGCGGGGGCACGCAGTATTTT. As protein: CASSETPSGGTQYF. J is TRBJ2-3 and V is TRBV2, with TRBD2 identical over 8 bases. CDR1 and CDR2 (germline): SNHLY, FYNNEI. This CDR3 is 14 amino acids long. Trimming removed 2 bases from V and 9 bases from J; junction bases left unmatched: 7.

The chain has TRBV11-3 and TRBJ1-1; D gene unclear. CDR3 length equals 12 residues. Between the trimmed V and J ends, which lost 8 bases and 2 bases, there was a span of 9 bases. CDR1 and CDR2 (germline): SGHNT, YENEEA. The CDR3 DNA sequence: TGTGCCAGCTCAACCTCTAACACTGAAGCTTTCTTT. It is translated as CASSTSNTEAFF. Together with reference TRBV11-3 and TRBJ1-1, the CDR3 gives the full variable domain: EAGVVQSPRYKIIEKKQPVAFWCNPISGHNTLYWYLQNLGQGPELLIRYENEEAVDDSQLPKDRFSAERLKGVDSTLKIQPAELGDSAVYLCASSTSNTEAFFGQGTRLTVV.

This clone was counted a single time. The V gene is TRBV4-2, the J gene TRBJ2-5; D possibly corresponds to TRBD2 (5 bases). CDR3 size: 14 residues. Germline V lookup: CDR1 LGHNA, CDR2 YNFKEQ. V was pared by 1 base and J by 5 bases, with 11 bases between. The CDR3 here is CASSQVLAHETQYF. The CDR3 nucleotides read TGTGCCAGCAGCCAAGTCCTAGCCCACGAGACCCAGTACTTC.

This rearrangement joins TRBV5-1 to TRBJ1-2; perhaps TRBD1 as D (6 bases). With 5 bases removed from V and 0 bases from J, the gap between germline ends came to 14 bases. Germline V gene sequence: CDR1 SGHRS, CDR2 YFSETQ. The CDR3 has 15 residues. Here the CDR3 reads CASRKTGDPNYGYTF. For the CDR3, the DNA is TGCGCCAGCAGAAAGACAGGAGACCCTAACTATGGCTACACCTTC.

This clone came up once. The chain carries TRBV11-3 and TRBJ2-6; D unresolved. Per the germline V gene, CDR1 is SGHNT and CDR2 is YENEEA. Trimming pared 5 bases from V and 2 bases from J, leaving 4 bases between. The length of the CDR3 is 13 residues. CDR3: CASSLPGANVLTF. The CDR3 DNA is TGTGCCAGCAGCCTACCTGGGGCCAACGTCCTGACTTTC.

This clone was seen just once. This chain uses TRBV5-1 with TRBJ2-3; D is unresolved. In germline, CDR1 is SGHRS, CDR2 YFSETQ. The CDR3 loop spans 12 amino acids. Trimming cost V 3 bases and J 2 bases, with 4 bases left between them. The CDR3 loop reads CASSSTTDTQYF. DNA of the CDR3: TGCGCCAGCAGCTCTACCACAGATACGCAGTATTTT.

The CDR3 nucleotides read TGTGCCAGCAGCAGAAGCGGCGGGGCCACCGGGAACAATGAGCAGTTCTTC. Protein: CASSRSGGATGNNEQFF. The chain employs TRBV5-4 and TRBJ2-1; possible D gene TRBD2, 6 bases. CDR1 SGHNT and CDR2 YYREEE come from the germline V gene (reference sequence). V was pared by 4 bases and J by 5 bases, with 22 bases between. CDR3 length: 17 residues.

This chain links TRBV5-1 with TRBJ1-5; D might be TRBD1 (5 bases). Germline V gene lookup returns CDR1 SGHRS and CDR2 YFSETQ. V lost 7 bases and J lost 0, with 17 bases in between. This CDR3 is 16 amino acids long. The CDR3 coding sequence is TGCGCCAGCTCACCCACGGGGGGTTATAGCAATCAGCCCCAGCATTTT. The encoded protein is CASSPTGGYSNQPQHF.

The V gene is TRBV4-2, the J gene TRBJ1-3; D unresolved. V lost 2 bases to trimming and J lost 1 base, with 9 bases between them. CDR3 size: 15 residues. The germline gives CDR1 LGHNA, CDR2 YNFKEQ. Written as DNA, the CDR3 is TGTGCCAGCAGCCAACGGCTAGGATCTGGAAACACCATATATTTT. As protein: CASSQRLGSGNTIYF.

V is TRBV5-4 and J is TRBJ2-6; TRBD2 matches 8 bases. The CDR3 is made up of 17 amino acids. V shed 1 base and J 0 bases; nucleotides not matched to a gene: 3. Germline V gives CDR1 SGHNT, CDR2 YYREEE (reference sequence). In nucleotides, the CDR3 is TGTGCCAGCAGCTTGCCTAGCGGGTACTCTGGGGCCAACGTCCTGACTTTC. Translating it yields CASSLPSGYSGANVLTF. Looking up the rest from reference TRBV5-4 and TRBJ2-6 gives the full variable domain: ETGVTQSPTHLIKTRGQQVTLRCSSQSGHNTVSWYQQALGQGPQFIFQYYREEENGRGNFPPRFSGLQFPNYSSELNVNALELDDSALYLCASSLPSGYSGANVLTFGAGSRLTVL.

The V call is TRBV15, the J call TRBJ1-1, with D perhaps TRBD1 (5 bases). Germline V CDR1 and CDR2: LNHNV, YYDKDF (reference sequence). Trimming removed 5 bases from V and 6 bases from J, with 13 bases in between. The CDR3 consists of 13 residues. The CDR3 here is CATSLRDAPEAFF. DNA for the CDR3: TGTGCCACCAGCCTTCGGGACGCTCCTGAAGCTTTCTTT.

The genes are TRBV19 and TRBJ1-1, with 7 positions matching TRBD1. V was clipped by 4 bases and J by 1 base; unmatched bases: 6. The CDR3 runs 15 residues. Germline CDR1 is LNHDA and CDR2 is SQIVND (reference sequence). The CDR3 DNA sequence: TGTGCCAGTAGTAAAACTCACAGGGGGAACACTGAAGCTTTCTTT. Amino acids: CASSKTHRGNTEAFF.

This chain joins TRBV7-9 and TRBJ1-6; D perhaps matches TRBD1 (6 bases). The CDR3 is 16 residues long. CDR1 is SEHNR, CDR2 FQNEAQ, per germline (reference sequence). Trimming removed 3 bases from V and 5 bases from J, with 14 bases in between. This chain's CDR3 is CASSLPGVADNSPLHF. As DNA, the CDR3 is TGTGCCAGCAGCTTGCCAGGGGTGGCGGATAATTCACCCCTCCACTTT.

The rearrangement uses TRBV7-9 and TRBJ2-2; D uncertain. Trimming pared 6 bases from V and 11 bases from J, leaving 19 bases between. CDR3 size: 14 residues. The germline gives CDR1 SEHNR, CDR2 FQNEAQ (reference sequence). Here the CDR3 reads CASRSSGARGELFF. CDR3 sequence (DNA): TGTGCCAGCAGGTCGTCTGGCGCCCGCGGTGAGCTGTTTTTT.

This clone was detected only a few times. This sequence joins TRBV5-1 and TRBJ2-5; D is undetermined. Trimming took off 1 base at V and 3 bases at J, with 7 bases between the two ends. Looked up from germline, CDR1 is SGHRS and CDR2 is YFSETQ. This CDR3 contains 13 residues. CDR3 region: CASSLLPEETQYF. CDR3 in DNA: TGCGCCAGCAGCTTGTTACCCGAAGAGACCCAGTACTTC.

The chain uses TRBV18 and TRBJ2-7; D gene ambiguous. The CDR3 consists of 13 residues. Trimming cost V 6 bases and J 6 bases, with 15 bases left between them. Looked up from germline, CDR1 is KGHSH and CDR2 is LQKENI. The CDR3 is CASSPDINGEQYF. Written as DNA, the CDR3 is TGTGCCAGCTCGCCCGACATTAACGGCGAGCAGTACTTC. Full variable domain (outside the CDR3, taken from reference TRBV18 and TRBJ2-7): NAGVMQNPRHLVRRRGQEARLRCSPMKGHSHVYWYRQLPEEGLKFMVYLQKENIIDESGMPKERFSAEFPKEGPSILRIQQVVRGDSAAYFCASSPDINGEQYFGPGTRLTVT.

This clone was detected a few times. CDR3 amino acids: CASSAREGGFYEQYF. The CDR3 DNA reads as TGTGCCAGCAGCGCTCGGGAGGGAGGCTTCTACGAGCAGTACTTC. The chain joins TRBV2 to TRBJ2-7; 8 bases fit TRBD2. Germline-derived CDR1 and CDR2 are SNHLY and FYNNEI. The CDR3 spans 15 residues. With 6 bases clipped from V and 3 bases from J, the junction kept 10 bases outside the gene matches.

The J gene is TRBJ1-2, the V gene TRBV20-1; D is ambiguous. The V end lost 6 bases, the J end lost 8 bases, and 13 bases lay between the germline ends. This CDR3 comprises 11 residues. CDR1 is DFQATT, CDR2 SNEGSKA, per germline (reference sequence). The CDR3: CSALHAGGYTF. The CDR3 DNA sequence: TGCAGTGCATTGCACGCGGGAGGCTACACCTTC.

The chain is built from TRBV11-2 and TRBJ1-1, with TRBD1 identical over 7 bases. V lost 5 bases, J lost 2 bases, and 8 bases stayed unmatched. Per the germline V gene, CDR1 is SGHAT and CDR2 is FQNNGV. The CDR3 sequence is 15 residues long. CDR3 coding DNA: TGTGCCAGCAGCCCGCTGACAGGGCTAAACACTGAAGCTTTCTTT. This encodes CASSPLTGLNTEAFF.

The CDR3 DNA reads as TGTGCCAGCAGCTTGGTCCGGACTAGCGGTCCCGGGGAGCTGTTTTTT. This translates into CASSLVRTSGPGELFF. The rearrangement joins TRBV5-4 to TRBJ2-2, with TRBD2 matching 10 bases. Looked up from germline, CDR1 is SGHNT and CDR2 is YYREEE (reference sequence). J was trimmed by 6 bases and V by 0 bases; bases with no gene match: 5. The CDR3 loop spans 16 amino acids.

The chain joins TRBV9 to TRBJ2-1, with D perhaps TRBD2 (5 bases). The CDR3 covers 16 residues. The germline gives CDR1 SGDLS, CDR2 YYNGEE. Trimming shortened V by 2 bases and J by 7 bases, and 19 bases separated the two germline ends. The CDR3 nucleotides read TGTGCCAGCAGCGTTAGTGGGAGTGGAACACAAAATGAGCAGTTCTTC. Protein: CASSVSGSGTQNEQFF.

This chain joins TRBV29-1 and TRBJ2-3; 10 bases map to TRBD1. The germline CDR1 and CDR2 sequences are SQVTM and ANQGSEA. After removal of 6 bases from V and 8 bases from J, the junction contained 5 bases not matched to a gene. The CDR3 totals 12 residues. The CDR3 protein is CSVGDRGGTQYF. The CDR3 DNA reads as TGCAGCGTAGGGGACAGGGGAGGTACGCAGTATTTT.

The chain joins TRBV5-4 to TRBJ2-2, with D tentatively TRBD1 (5 bases). This CDR3 has 14 amino acids. Germline V gene data show CDR1 as SGHNT and CDR2 as YYREEE (reference sequence). Trimming stripped 3 bases from V and 3 bases from J, with 9 bases between. The CDR3: CASSSDSYTGELFF. CDR3 bases: TGTGCCAGCAGCTCAGACAGCTACACCGGGGAGCTGTTTTTT.